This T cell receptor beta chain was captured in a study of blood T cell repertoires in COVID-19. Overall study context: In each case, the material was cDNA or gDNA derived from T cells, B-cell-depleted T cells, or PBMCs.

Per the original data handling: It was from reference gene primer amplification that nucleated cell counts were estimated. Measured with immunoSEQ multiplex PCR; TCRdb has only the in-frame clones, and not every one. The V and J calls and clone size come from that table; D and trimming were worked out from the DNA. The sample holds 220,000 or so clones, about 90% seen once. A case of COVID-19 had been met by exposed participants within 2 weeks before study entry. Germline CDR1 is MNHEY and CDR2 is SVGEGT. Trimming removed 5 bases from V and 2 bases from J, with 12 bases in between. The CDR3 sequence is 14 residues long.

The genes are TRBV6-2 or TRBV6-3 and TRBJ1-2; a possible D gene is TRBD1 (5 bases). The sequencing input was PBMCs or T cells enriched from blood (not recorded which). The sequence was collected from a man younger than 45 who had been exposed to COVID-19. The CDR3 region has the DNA TGTGCCAGCAGTATGACAGACCGAAACTATGGCTACACCTTC. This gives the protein CASSMTDRNYGYTF.